This TCR beta chain derives from a study of blood T cell repertoires in COVID-19. Study as a whole: The United States, Italy and Spain provided the acute and convalescent COVID-19 samples.

Authors' analysis steps: Estimated nucleated cell counts came from reference gene primer amplification. TCRdb keeps only in-frame clones here, not all; method: immunoSEQ multiplex PCR. The DNA gave D and trimming, while V, J and clone size come from that table. The sample carries 200,000 to 300,000 clones, about 88% recorded once. Followed longitudinally, the Seattle patients had been enrolled during active infection. Material: peripheral blood. This receptor was obtained from a woman aged 60-70 years with COVID-19, enrolled during active disease.

CDR3 coding DNA: TGTGCCATCAGTGAGACCGGACAGGGCATGTACTTC. It encodes CAISETGQGMYF. The chain recombines TRBV10-3 with TRBJ2-7; 8 nucleotides line up with TRBD1. The CDR3 extends over 12 amino acids. Germline trimming cut 2 bases from V and 12 bases from J; bases unmatched to any gene: 6. Germline loops: CDR1 ENHRY, CDR2 SYGVKD.